This T cell receptor (beta chain) was sequenced for a study of CD8+ T cells in alopecia areata. The V gene's germline CDR1 is LGHDT and CDR2 YNNKQL (reference sequence). The CDR3 contains 14 residues. V was trimmed by 3 bases and J by 0 bases, leaving 7 bases between them. Study results and caveats: Researchers reported that TCR sharing among patients proved less clear than in mice, possibly HLA-linked. Compared with normal scalp, lesional scalp had higher clonality and more expanded CD8+ clones. Scalp sequencing also captures normal skin's resident alphabeta T cells.

RNA was isolated and reverse transcribed to cDNA, the sequencing template. TCRdb's table, derived via immunoSEQ multiplex PCR, lists solely in-frame clones and lacks some. The data list approximately 300,000 clones, none observed once; 0.9% to 1.5% falls to the top ten. Concerning this clone itself: No antigen is known for it. Mouse gene names apply. The DNA ends 4 residues before the CDR3 does, and the rest of the CDR3 is filled in from the germline J gene.

The sorting of pooled cutaneous lymph node cells relied on CD4, CD8alpha, NKG2D, NKG2ACE and other markers. The origin of this receptor is a C3H/HeJ mouse with alopecia areata. The mouse strain carries the MHC haplotype H2-k. J is TRBJ2-4 and V is TRBV4; no clear D. Sequencing input: CD4+ T cells sorted from a lymph node. This CDR3 is CASSYMGSQNTLYF. The sequenced CDR3 bases are TGTGCCAGCAGCTATATGGGTAGTCAAAAC.